Listed here are 14 T cell receptor beta chains from one sample, sequenced in a study of tumor-infiltrating lymphocytes in primary liver carcinoma. Unsorted whole blood yielded the blood RNA, and germline DNA was also extracted. TCR beta cDNA was made from 450 to 550 ng total RNA with a constant-region primer. ARM-PCR was slightly modified, and three nested multiplex PCR rounds with it gave rise to the TCR beta libraries. A C-beta reverse primer was combined with TRBV1-TRBV30 forward primers in the first two PCR rounds, and each round had roughly 9 cycles. A single record per CDR3 protein comes from TCRdb applying MiXCR to the multiplex PCR reads. The data contain 250,000 to 350,000 distinct CDR3 sequences, around three fifths of them singletons. Sequenced sample: peripheral blood. All receptors come from a woman aged 25 to 39 with primary liver carcinoma and hepatitis B virus infection.

Concerning this clonotype: Just one base apart from a much larger clone, this may be a read error. The J gene is TRBJ2-1, the V gene TRBV29-1, with D unclear. There are 10 residues in the CDR3. The V gene's germline CDR1 is SQVTM and CDR2 ANQGSEA. Here the CDR3 DNA reads TGCATCGTTGTGAGCCATGAGCAGTTCTTC. The encoded protein is CIVVSHEQFF.

CDR3 in amino acids: CASSDSSYEQYF. The CDR3 nucleotides are TGTGCCAGCTCCGACAGTTCTTACGAGCAGTACTTC. V and J are TRBV7-9 and TRBJ2-7, with a tentative D call TRBD1 (5 bases). This CDR3 region has 12 residues. Germline V gives CDR1 SEHNR, CDR2 FQNEAQ (reference sequence). The V and J ends lost 8 bases and 4 bases respectively, with 12 bases between them. The whole variable domain, remainder taken from reference TRBV7-9 and TRBJ2-7, is DTGVSQNPRHKITKRGQNVTFRCDPISEHNRLYWYRQTLGQGPEFLTYFQNEAQLEKSRLLSDRFSAERPKGSFSTLEIQRTEQGDSAMYLCASSDSSYEQYFGPGTRLTVT.

The chain's CDR3 is CANNTYPGSEDAQYF. Here the CDR3 DNA reads TGTGCCAACAACACCTACCCCGGAAGCGAAGATGCCCAGTACTTC. The chain uses TRBV12-3 or TRBV12-4 and TRBJ2-5; D is unresolved. This CDR3 region has 15 residues. V gave up 10 bases and J gave up 9 bases, with 27 bases separating them.

Regarding this clonotype: At one end, the junction sequence differs from germline, possibly due to a read error. The chain employs TRBV11-2 and TRBJ2-1; TRBD1 aligns across 10 bases. The CDR3 has 16 amino acids. Germline CDR1 SGHAT, CDR2 FQNNGV. For the CDR3, the DNA is TGTGCCAGCAGCGTCCTCCCGGGACAGGGGCTTAGTGAGCAGCTCTTC. This encodes CASSVLPGQGLSEQLF. Supplemented by reference TRBV11-2 and TRBJ2-1, the full variable domain reads EAGVAQSPRYKIIEKRQSVAFWCNPISGHATLYWYQQILGQGPKLLIQFQNNGVVDDSQLPKDRFSAERLKGVDSTLKIQPAKLEDSAVYLCASSVLPGQGLSEQLFGPGTRLTVL.

This clonotype has a handful of counts. The chain is built from TRBV29-1 and TRBJ2-4, with 8 bases lining up with TRBD1. The V and J ends lost 6 bases and 4 bases, in that order; junction bases with no gene match: 8. The CDR3 runs to 14 residues. Germline loops: CDR1 SQVTM, CDR2 ANQGSEA. The CDR3 nucleotides read TGCAGCGTCGAGACAGGGGTTGGGAAAAACATTCAGTACTTC. Protein: CSVETGVGKNIQYF.

This clonotype was recorded at least ten times. CDR3 sequence: CASSPTWQGGIQYF. The CDR3 DNA is TGTGCCAGCAGTCCTACCTGGCAGGGAGGCATTCAGTACTTC. V gene TRBV12-3 or TRBV12-4 combines with J gene TRBJ2-4; maybe TRBD2 (6 bases). Trimming cost V 5 bases and J 9 bases, with 17 bases left between them. The CDR3 consists of 14 residues.

This clonotype was detected once. Given a much more abundant clone one base away, this may be a read error. The genes are TRBV29-1 and TRBJ1-6; D ambiguous. The V gene's germline CDR1 is SQVTM and CDR2 ANQGSEA. V was clipped by 7 bases and J by 5 bases, with 12 bases between them. This CDR3 is 13 amino acids long. Here the CDR3 reads CSAMDVDNSPLHF. The CDR3 nucleotides read TGCAGCGCGATGGACGTAGATAATTCACCCCTCCACTTT. The full variable domain, in which reference TRBV29-1 and TRBJ1-6 provide the parts outside the CDR3, is SAVISQKPSRDICQRGTSLTIQCQVDSQVTMMFWYRQQPGQSLTLIATANQGSEATYESGFVIDKFPISRPNLTFSTLTVSNMSPEDSSIYLCSAMDVDNSPLHFGNGTRLTVT.

This chain connects TRBV12-3 or TRBV12-4 to TRBJ2-2, with 7 bases lining up with TRBD1. This CDR3 comprises 14 residues. Losses at the gene ends were 6 bases for V and 6 bases for J; bases not matched to a gene: 7. This chain's CDR3 is CASRPGQASGELFF. CDR3 in DNA: TGTGCCAGCAGACCAGGACAGGCCTCCGGGGAGCTGTTTTTT.

In regard to this clonotype: A junction end diverges from the germline sequence, so it may reflect a read error. The genes are TRBV11-1 and TRBJ2-7; 9 bases are shared with TRBD2. The CDR3 is 16 amino acids. CDR1 and CDR2 (germline): SGHAT, FQDESV (reference sequence). CDR3: CASSLRLGLASCEQYF. CDR3 DNA sequence: TGTGCCAGCAGCTTAAGGCTGGGACTAGCATCCTGCGAGCAGTACTTC.

About this clonotype: Compared with germline, one end of the junction differs, possibly owing to a read error. The J gene is TRBJ2-5, the V gene TRBV11-2, with a tentative D call TRBD1 (5 bases). CDR3 length: 15 amino acids. Germline lookup yields CDR1 SGHAT and CDR2 FQNNGV. CDR3 sequence: CDSSLAQTAQETQYF. The CDR3 nucleotides read TGTGACAGCAGCTTAGCCCAGACAGCACAAGAGACCCAGTACTTC.

Of note for this clonotype: Its ends do not fully match the called genes, so a read error is possible. The chain is built from TRBV11-3 and TRBJ2-3; 7 positions match TRBD2. CDR1 and CDR2 (germline): SGHNT, YENEEA. The CDR3 is 15 residues long. Here the CDR3 reads CASRFRGEGTVTQYF. The CDR3 coding sequence is TGTGCCAGCAGGTTTCGCGGGGAGGGCACAGTTACGCAGTATTTT.

On this clonotype: Just one base apart from a much larger clone, this may be a read error. J is TRBJ1-6 and V is TRBV6-6; D remains ambiguous. Per germline, CDR1 MNHNY and CDR2 SVGAGI (reference sequence). The CDR3 spans 12 residues. The CDR3 sequence: CANSYSTAPLHF. The CDR3 DNA follows: TGTGCCAACAGTTACTCGACCGCACCCCTCCACTTT.

This rearrangement joins TRBV11-2 to TRBJ2-7, with 9 nucleotides matching TRBD1. After removal of 11 bases from V and 1 base from J, the junction contained 9 bases not matched to a gene. Germline CDR1 and CDR2: SGHAT and FQNNGV. This CDR3 is 14 amino acids long. The CDR3 coding sequence is TGTGCCTGTAGCCACGGGACAGGGTCCTACGAGCAGTACTTC. This sequence encodes CACSHGTGSYEQYF. The complete variable domain, with remaining parts taken from reference TRBV11-2 and TRBJ2-7, reads EAGVAQSPRYKIIEKRQSVAFWCNPISGHATLYWYQQILGQGPKLLIQFQNNGVVDDSQLPKDRFSAERLKGVDSTLKIQPAKLEDSAVYLCACSHGTGSYEQYFGPGTRLTVT.

As regards this clonotype: Germline and junction disagree at one end, which may indicate a read error. This sequence joins TRBV28 and TRBJ2-7; 7 nucleotides match TRBD2. This CDR3 is 14 amino acids long. Germline CDR1 and CDR2: MDHEN and SYDVKM. The CDR3 coding sequence is TGTGCCAGCAGCCCCGGGACTACCCACTACGAGCATTACTTC. As protein: CASSPGTTHYEHYF.